Below are 9 T cell receptor beta chains sequenced from a single sample in a study of blood T cell repertoires in COVID-19. Profiling relied on immunoSEQ multiplex PCR, and the TCRdb table lists in-frame clones only, not all of them. The repertoire holds about 200,000 clones, over 75% seen once, with roughly 7.9% in the top ten. The source material was peripheral blood. The source is a woman of 80 years or more with acute or convalescent COVID-19.

A word on this clone: The same CDR3 can be traced to other DNA sequences in this sample. The chain uses TRBV5-4 and TRBJ1-2; D is perhaps TRBD1 (5 bases). This CDR3 has 13 amino acids. Per the germline V gene, CDR1 is SGHNT and CDR2 is YYREEE (reference sequence). V dropped 4 bases and J dropped 1 base, with 8 bases sitting between them. The DNA for the CDR3 is TGTGCCAGCAGCCTCCAGGGTAACTATGGCTACACCTTC. This sequence encodes CASSLQGNYGYTF.

In this sample, this clone turned up a few times. This chain links TRBV2 with TRBJ1-5, with D hard to call. Germline CDR1 reads SNHLY; CDR2 reads FYNNEI. The V and J ends lost 3 bases and 5 bases respectively, with 14 bases between them. The CDR3 totals 15 residues. The CDR3 region has the DNA TGTGCCAGCAGTGAGGGCAGTTCCTCAGATCAGCCCCAGCATTTT. Translating gives CASSEGSSSDQPQHF.

The chain has TRBV12-5 and TRBJ1-3; D remains unclear. CDR3 length: 15 residues. The V end was cut by 4 bases, the J end by 4 bases, with 14 bases between. Per the germline V gene, CDR1 is LGHNT and CDR2 is FRNRAP. This CDR3 is CASGSPSVSGNTIYF. The CDR3, as DNA: TGTGCTAGTGGTTCCCCTTCGGTATCCGGAAACACCATATATTTT.

The chain couples TRBV7-2 to TRBJ1-2; a possible D gene is TRBD1 (6 bases). There are 14 residues in the CDR3. V was shortened by 4 bases and J by 3 bases, with 12 bases between the two germline ends. Looked up from germline, CDR1 is SGHTA and CDR2 is FQGNSA. The CDR3 sequence is CASSYSRGDYGYTF. The DNA for the CDR3 is TGTGCCAGCAGCTATTCCAGGGGTGACTATGGCTACACCTTC.

This clone has a handful of counts. The chain carries TRBV19 and TRBJ2-5, with 11 bases lining up with TRBD2. In germline, CDR1 is LNHDA, CDR2 SQIVND (reference sequence). This CDR3 has 13 residues. With V trimmed by 5 bases and J by 6 bases, 2 bases remained unmatched. In DNA form, the CDR3 reads TGTGCCAGTAGTCCGACTAGCGGGAAGACCCAGTACTTC. This encodes CASSPTSGKTQYF.

This clone appeared once. V and J are TRBV6-5 and TRBJ2-7; TRBD1 agrees at 9 bases. V trimming: 2 bases; J trimming: 0 bases; junction bases outside the gene matches: 2. Germline V lookup: CDR1 MNHEY, CDR2 SVGAGI. The CDR3 is 15 residues long. The CDR3 coding sequence is TGTGCCAGCAGTTACCAGGGACAGGGCTCCTACGAGCAGTACTTC. The encoded protein is CASSYQGQGSYEQYF.

The V gene is TRBV5-1, the J gene TRBJ1-5; D unresolved. This CDR3 has 14 amino acids. V was pared by 0 bases and J by 7 bases, with 11 bases between. CDR1 is SGHRS and CDR2 is YFSETQ in the germline V gene. CDR3 nucleotide sequence: TGCGCCAGCAGCTTGGCCGGATCGGGGCAGCCCCAGCATTTT. It yields the protein CASSLAGSGQPQHF.

The rearrangement links TRBV24-1 to TRBJ2-2; 9 bases fit TRBD1. This CDR3 spans 15 amino acids. V lost 6 bases and J lost 6; bases outside the gene matches: 7. The V gene's germline CDR1 is KGHDR and CDR2 SFDVKD. The CDR3 is CATSPGQGVAGELFF. The CDR3 region has the DNA TGTGCCACCAGTCCGGGACAGGGAGTTGCCGGGGAGCTGTTTTTT.

This sequence joins TRBV10-3 and TRBJ2-1, with D possibly TRBD1 on 6 matching bases. This CDR3 contains 13 residues. Germline lookup yields CDR1 ENHRY and CDR2 SYGVKD. The V end was cut by 8 bases, the J end by 7 bases, with 15 bases between. CDR3 region: CAIGSGEKNEQFF. The CDR3 DNA follows: TGTGCCATCGGGTCAGGGGAAAAGAATGAGCAGTTCTTC.